This TCR beta chain emerged from a study of shared clonotypes between healthy human individuals. Deep-level assay runs were performed. TCRdb's table, derived via immunoSEQ multiplex PCR, lists solely in-frame clones and lacks some. The sample records some 2,500,000 clones, less than 95% being singletons. The length of the CDR3 is 17 residues. V lost 4 bases and J lost 7; bases outside the gene matches: 12. The germline V gene has CDR1 SGHDN and CDR2 FVKESK. A remark on this clone: The antigen is not known.

Into CD45RA+ naive and CD45RA-negative memory subsets, the CD4+ cells were split. Study-wide results and limits: Rarefaction showed sorted-subset sequencing was incomplete despite large depth. Donor clonotype sharing was expected to depend on sequencing depth.

The TCR originated in a man between 18 and 35 years old in good health. Some clones in this sample may be carry-over from other donors' samples. The gene calls are TRBV14 and TRBJ2-1; 11 bases are a match to TRBD2. Sequenced sample: naive CD4+ T cells from PBMCs. The subset: CD45RA+ positively selected. CDR3 DNA sequence: TGTGCCAGCAGCCTACCACCGGGACTAGCGGTTATAAATGAGCAGTTCTTC. This sequence encodes CASSLPPGLAVINEQFF.